Listed below are T cell receptor beta chains from one sample, sequenced in a study of T cell responses to AZD1222 COVID-19 vaccine. Assay: immunoSEQ multiplex PCR; the TCRdb copy retains only in-frame clones and omits some. The sample lists 98,000 or so clones, approximately 91% occurring once. Sequencing was performed on peripheral blood, taken on day 0 of AZD1222 vaccination. Every receptor here comes from an adult in good health. CDR3s include the opening cysteine and the closing phenylalanine or tryptophan. A D gene is named only where the DNA matches it firmly. The listing skips clone size in some rows; elsewhere it reads once, few, many or a size class.

>.|TRBV6-6|TRBJ1-1|.
CASTGGLNTEAFF
TGTGCCAGCACGGGGGGGCTGAACACTGAAGCTTTCTTT
>.|TRBV15|TRBJ1-1|.
CATSRGQANTEAFF
TGTGCCACCAGCAGAGGGCAAGCTAACACTGAAGCTTTCTTT
>.|TRBV6-5|TRBJ2-7|TRBD2
CASSYGAGGSREQYF
TGTGCCAGCAGTTACGGAGCGGGGGGATCTCGGGAGCAGTACTTC
>.|TRBV2|TRBJ1-4|.
CASRRVGEKLFF
TGTGCCAGCAGGAGGGTTGGGGAAAAACTGTTTTTT
>once|TRBV10-3|TRBJ1-2|.
CAISETRQARGPNYGYTF
TGTGCCATCAGTGAGACTCGACAGGCTAGAGGGCCTAACTATGGCTACACCTTC
>.|TRBV11-2|TRBJ1-4|.
CASSLSQRNEKLFF
TGTGCCAGCAGCTTGTCACAGAGGAATGAAAAACTGTTTTTT
>.|TRBV2|TRBJ1-4|.
CASSVTPTNEKLFF
TGTGCCAGCAGTGTCACTCCAACTAATGAAAAACTGTTTTTT
>.|TRBV10-1|TRBJ2-1|TRBD2
CASSSGLADYNEQFF
TGCGCCAGCAGTTCGGGACTAGCGGATTACAATGAGCAGTTCTTC
>.|TRBV15|TRBJ2-5|.
CATSRAPRRGRQYF
TGTGCCACCAGCAGAGCCCCCCGGCGGGGGCGCCAGTACTTC
>.|TRBV5-4|TRBJ1-4|.
CASSLSLGEKLFF
TGTGCCAGCAGCTTGTCGTTGGGTGAAAAACTGTTTTTT
>.|TRBV27|TRBJ2-1|.
CASRTSYNEQFF
TGTGCCAGCAGGACTAGCTACAATGAGCAGTTCTTC
>.|TRBV5-1|TRBJ1-2|.
CASSIGYNYGYTF
TGCGCCAGCAGCATTGGATACAACTATGGCTACACCTTC
>.|TRBV9|TRBJ1-1|.
CASSPRGAAEAFF
TGTGCCAGCAGCCCGCGGGGGGCCGCTGAAGCTTTCTTT
>.|TRBV7-3|TRBJ2-7|.
CASSPAGGRGAYEQYF
TGTGCCAGCAGCCCCGCCGGTGGCAGGGGGGCCTACGAGCAGTACTTC
>.|TRBV3-1/TRBV3-2|TRBJ2-2|.
CASSQGAGELFF
TGTGCCAGCAGCCAAGGGGCCGGGGAGCTGTTTTTT
>medium-sized|TRBV6-2/TRBV6-3|TRBJ2-6|.
CASSYDNSGANVLTF
TGTGCCAGCAGTTACGACAACTCTGGGGCCAACGTCCTGACTTTC
>.|TRBV2|TRBJ1-2|.
CASSAPLRLSHYTF
TGTGCCAGCAGTGCACCCCTAAGACTGAGCCACTACACCTTC
>once|TRBV6-1|TRBJ2-7|.
CASSPGSYEQYF
TGTGCCAGCTCGCCCGGGTCCTACGAGCAGTACTTC
>.|TRBV11-2|TRBJ2-7|TRBD1
CASSFGTGWAYEQYF
TGTGCCAGCAGCTTCGGGACAGGGTGGGCCTACGAGCAGTACTTC
>.|TRBV28|TRBJ2-3|.
CASSFFGSFTDTQYF
TGTGCCAGCAGTTTTTTCGGGTCCTTCACAGATACGCAGTATTTT